This T cell receptor (beta chain) is from a study of cytomegalovirus exposure and HLA in healthy donors. PCR involved 60 Vbeta and 13 Jbeta primers. Method: immunoSEQ multiplex PCR; TCRdb's copy keeps in-frame clones and lacks some. Among around 160,000 clones listed, about 77% were seen once. The CDR3 has 16 residues. CDR1 is SGHAT and CDR2 is FQNNGV in the germline V gene. The J segment lost 5 bases and the V segment lost 5 bases, leaving 8 bases of the junction unmatched. This TCR was recovered from a woman aged 40-49 years in good health and CMV-seropositive. The chain has TRBV11-2 and TRBJ2-5; 13 bases fit TRBD2. The sequencing sample was made of PBMCs. The CDR3 spells CASSATGTSGIETQYF. In nucleotides, the CDR3 is TGTGCCAGCAGCGCAACCGGGACTAGCGGGATTGAGACCCAGTACTTC.